The source of this TCR beta chain is a study of tumor-infiltrating lymphocytes in primary liver carcinoma. Study in general: Stage T1-T3 N0M0 tumors measured roughly 4.2 to 10 cm at most.

CDR1 SGHNT and CDR2 YYREEE come from the germline V gene (reference sequence). The CDR3 loop spans 12 amino acids. Germline DNA was extracted alongside blood RNA, which was obtained from unsorted whole blood. Before the operation took place, around 4 milliliters of peripheral blood were collected. With regard to this clonotype: Its antigen is unknown. The junction shows a germline mismatch at one end, possibly a read error.

The authors made TCR beta cDNA from roughly 480 ng total RNA with a constant-region primer. Researchers made the TCR beta libraries by running three nested multiplex PCR rounds with slightly modified ARM-PCR. Use of TRBV1-TRBV30 forward primers with a C-beta reverse primer characterized the first two PCR rounds, which lasted approximately 11 cycles each. TCRdb redid the calling of the multiplex PCR reads with MiXCR, one entry per CDR3 protein. Seen here are approximately 300,000 distinct CDR3 sequences, around three fifths observed once, and the top ten hold roughly 10%. Study-wide results and caveats: Tumor-blood pairs (like tumor-adjacent pairs) overlapped less than tumor region pairs did. The top-250-clone fraction was significantly higher in tumors than in blood (p = 0.039).

This clonotype was obtained from a man aged 35 to 55 with primary liver carcinoma and hepatitis B virus infection. The sample comprised peripheral blood. The J gene is TRBJ2-5, the V gene TRBV5-4; D gene uncertain. CDR3 sequence: CASNLAAETQYF. As DNA, the CDR3 is TGTGCCAGCAACTTGGCCGCAGAGACCCAGTACTTC. Using reference TRBV5-4 and TRBJ2-5 for the parts outside the CDR3, the full variable domain is ETGVTQSPTHLIKTRGQQVTLRCSSQSGHNTVSWYQQALGQGPQFIFQYYREEENGRGNFPPRFSGLQFPNYSSELNVNALELDDSALYLCASNLAAETQYFGPGTRLLVL.